This TCR beta chain is drawn from a study of blood T cell repertoires in COVID-19. Turning to the study itself: Sites in the United States, Italy and Spain provided acute and convalescent COVID-19 samples. Sample material is recorded as cDNA or gDNA derived from T cells, B-cell-depleted T cells, or PBMCs.

As processed by the authors: Reference gene primer amplification yielded estimated nucleated cell counts. The assay was immunoSEQ multiplex PCR, and TCRdb's table has in-frame clones only and misses some. V, J and clone size are taken as reported in that table, and D and trimming were inferred from the DNA itself. The table has about 55,000 clones, roughly 88% seen once. The receptor was isolated from a man older than 75 with acute or convalescent COVID-19. Sequencing was carried out using peripheral blood.

In DNA, the CDR3 is TGTGCCAGCAGCCCCTGGACTAGCGGGGGCCCAGGGGAGCAGTTCTTC. It specifies CASSPWTSGGPGEQFF. The V call is TRBV3-1 (or the pseudogene TRBV3-2), the J call TRBJ2-1, with 13 positions matching TRBD2. The V gene end was trimmed by 4 bases and the J gene end by 10 bases; junction bases not matched to a gene: 10. CDR3 length equals 16 residues. CDR1 and CDR2 from the germline V gene are LGHDT and YNNKEL (reference sequence).